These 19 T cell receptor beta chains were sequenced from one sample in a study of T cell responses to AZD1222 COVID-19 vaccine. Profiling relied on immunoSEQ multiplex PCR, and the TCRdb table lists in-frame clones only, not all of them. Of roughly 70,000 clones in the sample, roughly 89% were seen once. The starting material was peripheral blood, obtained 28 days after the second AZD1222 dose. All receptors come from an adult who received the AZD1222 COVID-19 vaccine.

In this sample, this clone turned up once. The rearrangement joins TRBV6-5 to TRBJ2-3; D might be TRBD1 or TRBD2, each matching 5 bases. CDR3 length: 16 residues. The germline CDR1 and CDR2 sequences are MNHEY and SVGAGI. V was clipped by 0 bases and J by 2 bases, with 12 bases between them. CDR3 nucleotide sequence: TGTGCCAGCAGTTACTCGTCAGGGACCCACACAGATACGCAGTATTTT. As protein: CASSYSSGTHTDTQYF.

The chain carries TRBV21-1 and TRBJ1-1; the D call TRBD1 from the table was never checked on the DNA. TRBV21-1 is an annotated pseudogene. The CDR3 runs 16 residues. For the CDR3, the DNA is TGTGCCAGCAGCAACCTGGGACAGGGGGGGAACACTGAAGCTTTCTTT. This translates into CASSNLGQGGNTEAFF.

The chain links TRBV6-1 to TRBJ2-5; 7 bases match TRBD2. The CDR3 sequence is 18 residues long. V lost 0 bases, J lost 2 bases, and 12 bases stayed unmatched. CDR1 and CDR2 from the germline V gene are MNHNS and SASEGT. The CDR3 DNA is TGTGCCAGCAGTGAAGCGCACTGGGGAGGGCCCTTTCAAGAGACCCAGTACTTC. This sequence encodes CASSEAHWGGPFQETQYF.

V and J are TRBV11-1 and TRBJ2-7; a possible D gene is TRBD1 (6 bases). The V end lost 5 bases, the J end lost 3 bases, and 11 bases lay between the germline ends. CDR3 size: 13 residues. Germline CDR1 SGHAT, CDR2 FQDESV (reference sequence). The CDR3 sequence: CASSHGTHYEQYF. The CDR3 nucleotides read TGTGCCAGCAGCCACGGGACACACTACGAGCAGTACTTC.

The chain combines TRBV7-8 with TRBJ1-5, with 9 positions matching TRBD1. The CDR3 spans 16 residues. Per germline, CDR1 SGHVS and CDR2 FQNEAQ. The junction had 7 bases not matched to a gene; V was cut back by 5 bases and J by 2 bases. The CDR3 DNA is TGTGCCAGCAGCAAAACAGGGGGCGTGGGCAATCAGCCCCAGCATTTT. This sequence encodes CASSKTGGVGNQPQHF.

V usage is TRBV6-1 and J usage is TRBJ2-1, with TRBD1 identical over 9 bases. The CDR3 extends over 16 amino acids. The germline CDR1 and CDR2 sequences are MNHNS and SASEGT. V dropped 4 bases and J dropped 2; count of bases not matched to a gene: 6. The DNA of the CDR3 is TGTGCCAGCAGTGCTTTTGGGACAGGGACCTACAATGAGCAGTTCTTC. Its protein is CASSAFGTGTYNEQFF.

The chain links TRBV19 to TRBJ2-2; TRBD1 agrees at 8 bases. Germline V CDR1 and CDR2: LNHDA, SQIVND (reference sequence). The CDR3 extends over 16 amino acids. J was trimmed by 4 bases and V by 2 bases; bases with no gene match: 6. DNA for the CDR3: TGTGCCAGTAGTATACCCCAGGGGGCGAGCACCGGGGAGCTGTTTTTT. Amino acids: CASSIPQGASTGELFF. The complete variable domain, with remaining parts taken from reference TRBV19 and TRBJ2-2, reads DGGITQSPKYLFRKEGQNVTLSCEQNLNHDAMYWYRQDPGQGLRLIYYSQIVNDFQKGDIAEGYSVSREKKESFPLTVTSAQKNPTAFYLCASSIPQGASTGELFFGEGSRLTVL.

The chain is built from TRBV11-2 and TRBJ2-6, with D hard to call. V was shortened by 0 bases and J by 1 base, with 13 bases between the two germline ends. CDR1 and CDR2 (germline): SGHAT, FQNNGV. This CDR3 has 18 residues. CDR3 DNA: TGTGCCAGCAGCTTAGAATGGTCTGGGCGATCTGGGGCCAACGTCCTGACTTTC. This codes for CASSLEWSGRSGANVLTF. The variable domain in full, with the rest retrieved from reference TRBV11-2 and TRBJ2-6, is EAGVAQSPRYKIIEKRQSVAFWCNPISGHATLYWYQQILGQGPKLLIQFQNNGVVDDSQLPKDRFSAERLKGVDSTLKIQPAKLEDSAVYLCASSLEWSGRSGANVLTFGAGSRLTVL.

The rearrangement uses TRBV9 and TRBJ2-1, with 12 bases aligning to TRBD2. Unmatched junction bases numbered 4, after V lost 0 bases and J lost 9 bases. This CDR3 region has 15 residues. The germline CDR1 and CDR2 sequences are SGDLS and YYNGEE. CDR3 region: CASSVGTSGNVEQFF. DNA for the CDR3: TGTGCCAGCAGCGTAGGGACTAGCGGGAATGTTGAGCAGTTCTTC.

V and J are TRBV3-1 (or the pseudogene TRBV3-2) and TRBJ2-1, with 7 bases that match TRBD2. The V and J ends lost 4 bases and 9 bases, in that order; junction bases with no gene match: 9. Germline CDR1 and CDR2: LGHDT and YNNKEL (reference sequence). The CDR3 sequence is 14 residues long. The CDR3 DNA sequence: TGTGCCAGCAGCCCCGGACTAGTCATTAGTGAGCAGTTCTTC. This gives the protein CASSPGLVISEQFF.

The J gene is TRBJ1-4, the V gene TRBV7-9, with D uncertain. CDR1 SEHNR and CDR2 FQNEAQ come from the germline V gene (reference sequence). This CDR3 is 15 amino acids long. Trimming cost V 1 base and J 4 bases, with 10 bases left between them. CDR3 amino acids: CASSLDRSSNEKLFF. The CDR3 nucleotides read TGTGCCAGCAGCTTAGATAGGTCGAGTAATGAAAAACTGTTTTTT.

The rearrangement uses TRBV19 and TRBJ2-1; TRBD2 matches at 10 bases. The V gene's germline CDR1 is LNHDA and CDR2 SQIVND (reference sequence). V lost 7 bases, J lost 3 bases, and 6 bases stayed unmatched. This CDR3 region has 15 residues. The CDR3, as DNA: TGTGCCAGTACCCCCGGGACTAGCGTCTACAATGAGCAGTTCTTC. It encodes CASTPGTSVYNEQFF.

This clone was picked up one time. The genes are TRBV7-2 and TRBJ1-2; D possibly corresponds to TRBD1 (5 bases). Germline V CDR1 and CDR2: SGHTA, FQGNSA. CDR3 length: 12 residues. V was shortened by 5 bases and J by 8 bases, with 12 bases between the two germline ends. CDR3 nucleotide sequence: TGTGCCAGCAGCCACCCCCAGGGCGGCTACACCTTC. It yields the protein CASSHPQGGYTF.

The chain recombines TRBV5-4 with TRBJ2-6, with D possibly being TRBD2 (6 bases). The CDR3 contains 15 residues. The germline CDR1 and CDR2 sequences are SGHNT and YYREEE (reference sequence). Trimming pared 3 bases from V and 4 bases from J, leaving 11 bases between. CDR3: CASSYGRSGANVLTF. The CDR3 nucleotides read TGTGCCAGCAGCTACGGGAGATCAGGGGCCAACGTCCTGACTTTC.

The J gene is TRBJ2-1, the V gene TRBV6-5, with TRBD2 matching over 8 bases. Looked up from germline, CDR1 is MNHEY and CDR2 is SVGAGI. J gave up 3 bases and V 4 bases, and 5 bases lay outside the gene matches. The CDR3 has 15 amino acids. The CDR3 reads CASSSLSGSYNEQFF. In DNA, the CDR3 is TGTGCCAGCAGTTCCCTCAGCGGGAGCTACAATGAGCAGTTCTTC.

This CDR3 is CASRPGGVTYNSPLHF. The CDR3 nucleotides read TGTGCCAGCAGACCCGGGGGGGTAACCTATAATTCACCCCTCCACTTT. This chain joins TRBV5-5 and TRBJ1-6; possible D gene TRBD1, 5 bases. The V and J ends lost 5 bases and 2 bases respectively, with 14 bases between them. This CDR3 region has 16 residues. Per the germline V gene, CDR1 is SGHKS and CDR2 is YYEKEE (reference sequence).

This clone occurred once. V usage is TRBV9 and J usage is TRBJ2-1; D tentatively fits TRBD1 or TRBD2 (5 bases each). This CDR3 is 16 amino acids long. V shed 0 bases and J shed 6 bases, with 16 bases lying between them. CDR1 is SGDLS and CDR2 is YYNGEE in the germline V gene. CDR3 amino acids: CASSVDKFGTVNEQFF. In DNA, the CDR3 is TGTGCCAGCAGCGTAGACAAATTTGGGACGGTCAATGAGCAGTTCTTC.

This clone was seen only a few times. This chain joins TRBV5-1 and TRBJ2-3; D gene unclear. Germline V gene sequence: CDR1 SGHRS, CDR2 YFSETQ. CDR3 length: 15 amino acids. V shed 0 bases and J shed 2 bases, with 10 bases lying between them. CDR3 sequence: CASSLALSNTDTQYF. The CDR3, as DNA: TGCGCCAGCAGCTTGGCCTTGTCTAACACAGATACGCAGTATTTT.

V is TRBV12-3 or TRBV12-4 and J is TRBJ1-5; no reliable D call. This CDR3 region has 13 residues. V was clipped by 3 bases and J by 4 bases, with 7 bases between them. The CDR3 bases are TGTGCCAGCAGTTTCTGGTCAAATCAGCCCCAGCATTTT. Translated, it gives CASSFWSNQPQHF.